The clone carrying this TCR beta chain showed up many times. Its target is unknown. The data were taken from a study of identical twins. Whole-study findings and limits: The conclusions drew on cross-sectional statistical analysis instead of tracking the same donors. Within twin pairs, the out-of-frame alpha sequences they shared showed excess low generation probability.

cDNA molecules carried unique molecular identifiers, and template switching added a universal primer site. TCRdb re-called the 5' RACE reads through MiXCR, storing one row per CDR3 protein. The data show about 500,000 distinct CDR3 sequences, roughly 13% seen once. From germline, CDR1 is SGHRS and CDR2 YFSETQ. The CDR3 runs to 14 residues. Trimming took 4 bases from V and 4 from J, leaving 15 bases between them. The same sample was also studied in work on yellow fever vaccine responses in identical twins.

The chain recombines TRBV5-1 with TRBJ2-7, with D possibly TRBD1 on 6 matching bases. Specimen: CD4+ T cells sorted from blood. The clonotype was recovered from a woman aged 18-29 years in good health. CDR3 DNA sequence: TGCGCCAGCAGCGCACTACAGGGTAATTACGAGCAGTACTTC. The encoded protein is CASSALQGNYEQYF.